The 11 T cell receptor beta chains below all came from one sample that was sequenced in a study of T-cell memory formation after mild COVID-19. TCRdb itself ran the 5' RACE reads through MiXCR, one entry per CDR3 protein. The sample lists about 250,000 distinct CDR3 sequences; 15% to 17% were seen once. The source material was PBMCs or a T cell subset sorted from them (not recorded which). These receptors were obtained from an adult woman who had mild COVID-19 (a few samples of this study predate the infection). Cell type and time point are not known.

The V gene is TRBV12-3 or TRBV12-4, the J gene TRBJ2-4; D assignment may be TRBD1 or TRBD2 (5 bases each). Between the trimmed V and J ends, which lost 7 bases and 4 bases, there was a span of 17 bases. CDR3 size: 15 residues. The CDR3 DNA follows: TGTGCCAGCACCGTGAGGGGACCTCGGAAAAACATTCAGTACTTC. Its protein is CASTVRGPRKNIQYF.

This chain connects TRBV2 to TRBJ2-7, with 8 bases fitting TRBD2. The CDR3 contains 18 residues. Germline V gene sequence: CDR1 SNHLY, CDR2 FYNNEI. The trim removed 8 bases at V and 4 bases at J, leaving 22 bases unmatched. The chain's CDR3 is CASPPFLRGASGRYEQYF. The CDR3, as DNA: TGTGCCAGCCCCCCCTTCCTTCGCGGGGCTAGCGGGCGGTACGAGCAGTACTTC.

This clonotype has at least ten counts. The chain has TRBV12-3 or TRBV12-4 and TRBJ1-5; D gene ambiguous. Deletions cut 0 bases from V and 4 bases from J, with 4 bases between. There are 13 residues in the CDR3. Here the CDR3 DNA reads TGTGCCAGCAGTTTAGCTGGGAATCAGCCCCAGCATTTT. Translating it yields CASSLAGNQPQHF.

This clonotype was detected many times. The V gene is TRBV29-1, the J gene TRBJ2-1; D remains ambiguous. There are 15 residues in the CDR3. Trimming took off 0 bases at V and 3 bases at J, with 12 bases between the two ends. Germline assignment: CDR1 SQVTM and CDR2 ANQGSEA. The CDR3 region has the DNA TGCAGCGTTGAAGACACAGTTCTAGGCTACAATGAGCAGTTCTTC. The encoded protein is CSVEDTVLGYNEQFF.

The sample holds a few counts of this clonotype. V and J are TRBV5-5 and TRBJ2-1; TRBD2 matches 7 bases. The CDR3 has 11 residues. V was clipped by 3 bases and J by 12 bases; unmatched bases: 3. CDR1 and CDR2 (germline): SGHKS, YYEKEE (reference sequence). CDR3 nucleotide sequence: TGTGCCAGCAGCTCCAGGGAGGGGCAGTTCTTC. This sequence encodes CASSSREGQFF.

Concerning this clonotype itself: The junction shows a germline mismatch at one end, possibly a read error. V gene TRBV5-1 combines with J gene TRBJ2-6; possibly TRBD1 for D (5 bases). The CDR3 is 14 residues long. In germline, CDR1 is SGHRS, CDR2 YFSETQ. The CDR3 sequence is CACGRSSGAKVLTF. CDR3 DNA sequence: TGCGCCTGCGGACGGAGCTCTGGGGCCAAAGTCCTGACTTTC.

This clonotype was picked up a small number of times. V and J are TRBV18 and TRBJ2-6, with TRBD1 matching 10 bases. This CDR3 has 19 residues. Looked up from germline, CDR1 is KGHSH and CDR2 is LQKENI. Germline trimming cut 4 bases from V and 3 bases from J; bases unmatched to any gene: 12. The CDR3 loop is CASSLLGTGERYGANVLTF. CDR3 coding DNA: TGTGCCAGCTCACTACTCGGGACAGGGGAACGTTATGGGGCCAACGTCCTGACTTTC.

This chain joins TRBV3-1 and TRBJ2-1; D is possibly TRBD2 (6 bases). V lost 6 bases and J lost 10, with 19 bases in between. CDR3 length equals 14 residues. CDR1 and CDR2 from the germline V gene are LGHDT and YNNKEL (reference sequence). In nucleotides, the CDR3 is TGTGCCAGCAGAAGGCGGGGAGGTCCGGGGGAGCAGTTCTTC. This encodes CASRRRGGPGEQFF.

This clonotype has more than one count but fewer than ten. The genes are TRBV11-2 and TRBJ2-7; 9 bases are a match to TRBD2. This CDR3 region has 17 residues. Germline assignment: CDR1 SGHAT and CDR2 FQNNGV. In DNA form, the CDR3 reads TGTGAAAGCAGCCCTGCGGGGGGGCAGGGCTACGCCTACGAGCAGTACTTC. Translating it yields CESSPAGGQGYAYEQYF.

This clonotype showed up just a few times. The genes are TRBV15 and TRBJ2-1, with 9 bases matching TRBD2. Germline V CDR1 and CDR2: LNHNV, YYDKDF (reference sequence). The CDR3 extends over 16 amino acids. J was trimmed by 9 bases and V by 4 bases; bases with no gene match: 13. In DNA, the CDR3 is TGTGCCACCAGCAACAACCCCCCGGGACTAGCTAGTGAGCAGTTCTTC. Residues: CATSNNPPGLASEQFF.

This clonotype has more than one count but fewer than ten. The CDR3 here is CASSQGGGVTEAFF. The CDR3 DNA sequence: TGTGCCAGCAGCCAAGGAGGAGGCGTCACTGAAGCTTTCTTT. The chain joins TRBV3-1 to TRBJ1-1, with unresolved D. The CDR3 is made up of 14 amino acids. CDR1 and CDR2 (germline): LGHDT, YNNKEL (reference sequence). Between the trimmed V and J ends, which lost 1 base and 4 bases, there was a span of 10 bases. The full variable domain, with the rest looked up from reference TRBV3-1 and TRBJ1-1, is DTAVSQTPKYLVTQMGNDKSIKCEQNLGHDTMYWYKQDSKKFLKIMFSYNNKELIINETVPNRFSPKSPDKAHLNLHINSLELGDSAVYFCASSQGGGVTEAFFGQGTRLTVV.